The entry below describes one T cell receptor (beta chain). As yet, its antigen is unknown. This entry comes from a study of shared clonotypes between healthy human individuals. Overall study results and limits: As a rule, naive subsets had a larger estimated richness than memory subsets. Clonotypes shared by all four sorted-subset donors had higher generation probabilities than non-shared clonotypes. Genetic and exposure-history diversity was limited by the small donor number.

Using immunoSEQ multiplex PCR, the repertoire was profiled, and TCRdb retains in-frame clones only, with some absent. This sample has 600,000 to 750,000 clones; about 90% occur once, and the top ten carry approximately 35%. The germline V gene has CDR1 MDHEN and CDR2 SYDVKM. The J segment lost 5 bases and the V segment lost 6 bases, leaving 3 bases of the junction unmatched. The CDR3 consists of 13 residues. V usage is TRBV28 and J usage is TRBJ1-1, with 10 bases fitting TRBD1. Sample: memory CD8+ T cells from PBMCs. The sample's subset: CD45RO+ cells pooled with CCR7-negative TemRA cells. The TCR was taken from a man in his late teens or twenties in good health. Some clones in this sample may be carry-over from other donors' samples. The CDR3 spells CASRGQGSTEAFF. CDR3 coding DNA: TGTGCCAGCAGGGGACAGGGGAGTACTGAAGCTTTCTTT. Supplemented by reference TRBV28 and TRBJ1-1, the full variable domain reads DVKVTQSSRYLVKRTGEKVFLECVQDMDHENMFWYRQDPGLGLRLIYFSYDVKMKEKGDIPEGYSVSREKKERFSLILESASTNQTSMYLCASRGQGSTEAFFGQGTRLTVV.